Listed here is a single T cell receptor beta chain. Its target is unknown. This entry is derived from a study of vaccination and CD4 T cells after COVID-19. Study results and limitations: Among convalescent patients, a median approximately 86% of reactive clones emerged only after vaccination.

Treatment noted: 10-day PBMC culture with coronavirus spike peptide pools or control peptides (ViraFEST assay). V was pared by 5 bases and J by 3 bases, with 4 bases between. Germline V gives CDR1 LNHDA, CDR2 SQIVND (reference sequence). The CDR3 is made up of 11 amino acids. Cultured CD4+ T-cell DNA underwent Oncomine TCR Beta short-read sequencing. It was cultured CD4+ T cells from which genomic DNA was extracted. TCRdb passed the PCR reads through MiXCR, listing each CDR3 protein once. The repertoire holds approximately 16,000 distinct CDR3 sequences, with 65% to 85% as singletons. The TCR originated in a human donor who received a COVID-19 vaccine. The chain has TRBV19 and TRBJ1-2; D is uncertain. Sequenced here: CD4+ T cells from blood, cultured in vitro, sampled after SARS-CoV-2 vaccination. CDR3 residues: CASSADYGYTF. CDR3 nucleotide sequence: TGTGCCAGTAGTGCGGACTATGGCTACACCTTC.